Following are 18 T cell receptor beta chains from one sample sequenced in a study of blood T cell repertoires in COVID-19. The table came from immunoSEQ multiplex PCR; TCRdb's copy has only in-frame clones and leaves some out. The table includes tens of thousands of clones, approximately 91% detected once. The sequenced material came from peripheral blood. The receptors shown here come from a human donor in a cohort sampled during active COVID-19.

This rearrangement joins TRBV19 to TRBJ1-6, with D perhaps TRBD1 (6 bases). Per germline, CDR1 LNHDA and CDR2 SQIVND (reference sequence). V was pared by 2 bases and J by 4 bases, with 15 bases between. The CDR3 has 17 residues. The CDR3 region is CASSITPRTAYNSPLHF. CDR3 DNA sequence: TGTGCCAGTAGTATAACTCCCCGGACAGCTTATAATTCACCCCTCCACTTT.

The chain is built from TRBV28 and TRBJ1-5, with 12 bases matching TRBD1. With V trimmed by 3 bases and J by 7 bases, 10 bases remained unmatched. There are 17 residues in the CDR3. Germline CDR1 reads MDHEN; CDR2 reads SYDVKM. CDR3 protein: CASSLSGTGGGYQPQHF. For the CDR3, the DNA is TGTGCCAGCAGTTTGTCCGGGACAGGGGGCGGATACCAGCCCCAGCATTTT.

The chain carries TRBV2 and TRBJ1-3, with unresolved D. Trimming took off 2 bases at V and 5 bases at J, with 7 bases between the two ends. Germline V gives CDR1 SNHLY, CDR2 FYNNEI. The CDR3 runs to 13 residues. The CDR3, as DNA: TGTGCCAGCAGTGAACAGTTTAGAAACACCATATATTTT. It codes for CASSEQFRNTIYF.

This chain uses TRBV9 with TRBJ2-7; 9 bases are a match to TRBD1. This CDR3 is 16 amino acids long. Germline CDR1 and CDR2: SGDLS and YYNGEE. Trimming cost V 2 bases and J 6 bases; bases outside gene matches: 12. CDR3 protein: CASSVGTGQGLVEQYF. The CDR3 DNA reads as TGTGCCAGCAGCGTGGGTACGGGACAGGGACTCGTCGAGCAGTACTTC.

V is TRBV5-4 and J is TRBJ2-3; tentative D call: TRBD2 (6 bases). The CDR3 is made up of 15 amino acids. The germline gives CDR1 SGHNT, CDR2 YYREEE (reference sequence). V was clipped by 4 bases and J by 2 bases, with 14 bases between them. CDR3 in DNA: TGTGCCAGCAGCCCCGAGACGGGAGTCACAGATACGCAGTATTTT. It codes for CASSPETGVTDTQYF.

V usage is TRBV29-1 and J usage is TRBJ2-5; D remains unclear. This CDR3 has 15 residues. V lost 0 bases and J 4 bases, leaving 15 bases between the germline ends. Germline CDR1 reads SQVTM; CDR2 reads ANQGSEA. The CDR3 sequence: CSVEDSPYPGETQYF. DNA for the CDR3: TGCAGCGTTGAAGATTCTCCCTATCCCGGAGAGACCCAGTACTTC.

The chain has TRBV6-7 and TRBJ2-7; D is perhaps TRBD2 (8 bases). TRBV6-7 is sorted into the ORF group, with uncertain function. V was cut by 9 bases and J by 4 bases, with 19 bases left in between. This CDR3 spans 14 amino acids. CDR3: CARPQVAGQYEQYF. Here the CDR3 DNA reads TGTGCCAGACCCCAGGTAGCGGGACAGTACGAGCAGTACTTC.

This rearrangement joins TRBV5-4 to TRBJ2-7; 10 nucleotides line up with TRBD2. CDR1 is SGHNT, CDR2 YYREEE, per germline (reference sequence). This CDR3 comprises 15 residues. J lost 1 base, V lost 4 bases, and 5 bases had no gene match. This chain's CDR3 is CASSPELAGSYEQYF. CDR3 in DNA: TGTGCCAGCAGCCCCGAACTAGCGGGGTCCTACGAGCAGTACTTC.

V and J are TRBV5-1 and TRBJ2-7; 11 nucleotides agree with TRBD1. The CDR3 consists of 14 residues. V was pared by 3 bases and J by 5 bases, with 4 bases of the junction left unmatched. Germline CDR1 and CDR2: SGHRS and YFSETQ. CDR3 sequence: CASSSGQGAHEQYF. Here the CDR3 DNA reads TGCGCCAGCAGCTCCGGACAGGGGGCCCACGAGCAGTACTTC. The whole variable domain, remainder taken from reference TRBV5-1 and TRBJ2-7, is KAGVTQTPRYLIKTRGQQVTLSCSPISGHRSVSWYQQTPGQGLQFLFEYFSETQRNKGNFPGRFSGRQFSNSRSEMNVSTLELGDSALYLCASSSGQGAHEQYFGPGTRLTVT.

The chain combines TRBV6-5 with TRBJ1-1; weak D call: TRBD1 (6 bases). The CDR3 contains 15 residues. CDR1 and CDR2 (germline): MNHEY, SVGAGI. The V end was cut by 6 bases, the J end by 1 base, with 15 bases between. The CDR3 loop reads CASSQTGHQNTEAFF. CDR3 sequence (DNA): TGTGCCAGCAGCCAGACGGGACACCAGAACACTGAAGCTTTCTTT.

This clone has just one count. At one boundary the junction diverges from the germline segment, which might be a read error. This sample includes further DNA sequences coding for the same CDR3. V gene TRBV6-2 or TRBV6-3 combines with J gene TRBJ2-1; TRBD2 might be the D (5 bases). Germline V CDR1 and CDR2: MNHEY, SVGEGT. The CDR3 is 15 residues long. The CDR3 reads CASSYELESFNEQFF. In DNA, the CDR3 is TGCGCCAGCAGTTACGAACTAGAAAGCTTCAATGAGCAGTTCTTC.

DNA of the CDR3: TGTGCCAGCAGCTTGAAGGGCCCGACAGGGGGTGAAAAACTGTTTTTT. Its translation: CASSLKGPTGGEKLFF. J is TRBJ1-4 and V is TRBV7-9; 9 bases are a match to TRBD1. V shed 3 bases, J shed 7 bases, and the junction held 9 bases outside the gene matches. The CDR3 is 16 residues long. Germline-derived CDR1 and CDR2 are SEHNR and FQNEAQ (reference sequence).

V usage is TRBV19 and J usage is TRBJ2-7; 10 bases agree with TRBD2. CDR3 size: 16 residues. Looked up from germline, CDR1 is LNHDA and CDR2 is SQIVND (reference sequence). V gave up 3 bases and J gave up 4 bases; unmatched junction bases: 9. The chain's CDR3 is CASSIGPTSGMYEQYF. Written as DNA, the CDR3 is TGTGCCAGTAGTATTGGGCCCACTAGCGGGATGTACGAGCAGTACTTC.

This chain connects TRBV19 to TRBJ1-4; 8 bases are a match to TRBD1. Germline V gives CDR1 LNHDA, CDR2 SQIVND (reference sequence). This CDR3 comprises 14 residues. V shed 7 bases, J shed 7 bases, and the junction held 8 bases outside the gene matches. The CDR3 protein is CASMSTGGVEKLFF. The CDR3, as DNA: TGTGCCAGTATGTCCACAGGGGGAGTTGAAAAACTGTTTTTT.

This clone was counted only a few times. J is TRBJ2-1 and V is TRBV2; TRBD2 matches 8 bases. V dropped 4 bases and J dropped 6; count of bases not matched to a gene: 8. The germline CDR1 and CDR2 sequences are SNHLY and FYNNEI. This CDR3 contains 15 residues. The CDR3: CASSVLTGGRNEQFF. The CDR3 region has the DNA TGTGCCAGCAGTGTTTTAACGGGGGGGCGCAATGAGCAGTTCTTC.

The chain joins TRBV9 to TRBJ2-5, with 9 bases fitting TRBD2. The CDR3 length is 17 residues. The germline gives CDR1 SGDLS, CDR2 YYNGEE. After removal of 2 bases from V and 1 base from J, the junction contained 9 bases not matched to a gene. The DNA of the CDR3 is TGTGCCAGCAGCGTGGGCATGAGCGGGGGGACCCAAGAGACCCAGTACTTC. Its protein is CASSVGMSGGTQETQYF.

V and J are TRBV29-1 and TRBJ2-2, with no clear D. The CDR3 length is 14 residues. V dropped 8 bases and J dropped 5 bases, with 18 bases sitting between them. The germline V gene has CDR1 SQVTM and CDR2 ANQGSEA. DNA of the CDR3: TGCAGCACAACCGGCGGCAGTCAGACCGGGGAGCTGTTTTTT. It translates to CSTTGGSQTGELFF.

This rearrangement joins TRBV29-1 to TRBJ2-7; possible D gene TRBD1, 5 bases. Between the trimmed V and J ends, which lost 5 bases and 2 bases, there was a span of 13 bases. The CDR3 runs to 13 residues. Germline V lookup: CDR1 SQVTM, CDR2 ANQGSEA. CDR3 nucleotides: TGCAGCGTTCAACAGGATAATACCTACGAGCAGTACTTC. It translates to CSVQQDNTYEQYF.